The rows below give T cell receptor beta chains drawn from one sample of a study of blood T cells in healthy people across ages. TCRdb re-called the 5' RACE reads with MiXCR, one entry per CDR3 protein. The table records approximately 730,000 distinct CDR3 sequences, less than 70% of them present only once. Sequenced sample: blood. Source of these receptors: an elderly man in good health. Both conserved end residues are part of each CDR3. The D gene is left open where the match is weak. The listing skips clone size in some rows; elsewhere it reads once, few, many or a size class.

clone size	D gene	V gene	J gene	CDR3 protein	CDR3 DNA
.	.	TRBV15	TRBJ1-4	CATSRGSQTTKEKLFF	TGTGCCACCAGCCGGGGCAGTCAGACAACTAAGGAAAAACTGTTTTTT
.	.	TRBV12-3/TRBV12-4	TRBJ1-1	CASSFRDTNTEAFF	TGTGCCAGCTCATTCCGGGACACCAACACTGAAGCTTTCTTT
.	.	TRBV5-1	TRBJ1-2	CASRPDPGYGYTF	TGCGCCAGCAGGCCGGACCCCGGGTATGGCTACACCTTC
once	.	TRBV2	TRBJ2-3	CASIQGYRTDTQYF	TGTGCCAGCATTCAGGGGTACCGGACAGATACGCAGTATTTT
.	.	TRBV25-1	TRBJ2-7	CASGHREEQYF	TGTGCCAGCGGCCACAGGGAGGAGCAGTACTTC
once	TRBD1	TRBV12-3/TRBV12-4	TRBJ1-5	CASSPGQARQPQHF	TGTGCCAGCAGTCCGGGACAGGCTAGGCAGCCCCAGCATTTT
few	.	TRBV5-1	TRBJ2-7	CASSLETASYEQYF	TGCGCCAGCAGCTTGGAAACGGCCTCCTACGAGCAGTACTTC
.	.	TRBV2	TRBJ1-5	CASSERRGKSNQPQHF	TGTGCCAGCAGTGAACGGCGAGGCAAGAGCAATCAGCCCCAGCATTTT
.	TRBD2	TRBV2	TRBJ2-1	CASMLAGVNEQFF	TGTGCCAGCATGCTAGCGGGAGTAAATGAGCAGTTCTTC
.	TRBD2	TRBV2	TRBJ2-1	CASSDGLLAGHYNEQFF	TGTGCCAGCAGTGATGGCTTACTAGCGGGTCATTACAATGAGCAGTTCTTC
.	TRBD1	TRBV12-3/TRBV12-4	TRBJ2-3	CASSFARGQADTQYF	TGTGCCAGCAGTTTTGCAAGGGGGCAGGCAGATACGCAGTATTTT
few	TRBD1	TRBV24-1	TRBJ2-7	CATSDSGQRSSYEQYF	TGTGCCACCAGTGATTCGGGACAGAGAAGTTCCTACGAGCAGTACTTC
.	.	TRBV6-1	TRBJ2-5	CATGKVLSETQYF	TGTGCCACCGGGAAGGTTCTTAGCGAGACCCAGTACTTC
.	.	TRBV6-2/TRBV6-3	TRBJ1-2	CASAGPYYGYTF	TGTGCCAGCGCCGGGCCTTACTATGGCTACACCTTC
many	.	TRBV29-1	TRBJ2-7	CSVRDYEQYF	TGCAGCGTTAGGGACTACGAGCAGTACTTC
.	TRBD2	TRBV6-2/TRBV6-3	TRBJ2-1	CATKEAGFSYNEQFF	TGTGCCACCAAGGAAGCGGGATTCTCCTACAATGAGCAGTTCTTC
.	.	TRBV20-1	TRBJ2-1	CSARDIGGGYNEQFF	TGCAGTGCTAGAGATATTGGGGGAGGCTACAATGAGCAGTTCTTC
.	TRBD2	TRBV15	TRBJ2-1	CATSSLTPTSGSFDEQFF	TGTGCCACCAGCAGCCTCACCCCCACTAGCGGGAGTTTCGATGAGCAGTTCTTC
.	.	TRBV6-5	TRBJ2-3	CASRLSGAPGRTDTQYF	TGTGCCAGCAGGTTATCAGGCGCCCCGGGACGCACAGATACGCAGTATTTT
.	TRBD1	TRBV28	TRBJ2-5	CASKPGQGAGETQYF	TGTGCCAGCAAACCAGGGCAGGGGGCTGGGGAGACCCAGTACTTC
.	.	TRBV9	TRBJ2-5	CASSPEGWQETQYF	TGTGCCAGCAGCCCAGAGGGGTGGCAAGAGACCCAGTACTTC
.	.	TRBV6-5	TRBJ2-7	CASSSSPSGEQYF	TGTGCCAGCAGTTCGTCCCCCAGCGGCGAGCAGTACTTC
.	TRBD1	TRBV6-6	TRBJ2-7	CASSYSAGGNEQYF	TGTGCCAGCAGTTACTCCGCAGGGGGCAATGAGCAGTACTTC
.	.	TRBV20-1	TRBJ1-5	CSARDPNPSGAQHF	TGCAGTGCTAGAGATCCGAACCCCTCGGGGGCCCAGCATTTT
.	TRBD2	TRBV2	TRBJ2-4	CASSVRGFKTKNIQYF	TGTGCCAGCAGTGTGCGGGGGTTTAAGACCAAAAACATTCAGTACTTC
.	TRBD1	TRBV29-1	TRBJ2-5	CSADRVALNEQYF	TGCAGCGCGGACAGGGTAGCCCTCAATGAGCAGTACTTC
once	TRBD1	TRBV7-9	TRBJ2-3	CASSLGDRGTQYF	TGTGCCAGCAGCTTGGGGGACAGAGGTACGCAGTATTTT
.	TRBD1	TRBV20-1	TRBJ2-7	CSACPGGDEQYF	TGCAGTGCTTGTCCAGGGGGCGACGAGCAGTACTTC
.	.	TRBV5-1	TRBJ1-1	CASSPGGATPAFF	TGCGCCAGCAGCCCCGGGGGGGCCACACCTGCTTTCTTT
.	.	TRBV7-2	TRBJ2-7	CASSLARNSSYNEQYF	TGTGCCAGCAGCTTAGCCCGGAATAGCTCCTACAATGAGCAGTACTTC
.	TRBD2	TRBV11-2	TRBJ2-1	CASSSGLAGGQNEQFF	TGTGCCAGCAGCTCAGGACTAGCGGGAGGACAAAATGAGCAGTTCTTC
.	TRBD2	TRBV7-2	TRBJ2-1	CASSLASASGMGNEQFF	TGTGCCAGCAGCTTAGCGTCGGCTAGCGGGATGGGGAATGAGCAGTTCTTC
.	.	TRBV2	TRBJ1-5	CASSIDAVNQPQHF	TGTGCCAGCAGTATAGACGCGGTCAATCAGCCCCAGCATTTT
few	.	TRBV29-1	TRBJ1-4	CSVVQGGEKLFF	TGCAGCGTTGTGCAGGGCGGTGAAAAACTGTTTTTT
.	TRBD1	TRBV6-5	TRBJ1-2	CASGDRDRGRGGGYTF	TGTGCCAGCGGAGACCGGGACAGGGGCCGAGGGGGTGGCTACACCTTC
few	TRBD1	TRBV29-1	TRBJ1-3	CSVAYRGLGGNTIYF	TGCAGCGTTGCTTACAGGGGGCTCGGAGGAAACACCATATATTTT